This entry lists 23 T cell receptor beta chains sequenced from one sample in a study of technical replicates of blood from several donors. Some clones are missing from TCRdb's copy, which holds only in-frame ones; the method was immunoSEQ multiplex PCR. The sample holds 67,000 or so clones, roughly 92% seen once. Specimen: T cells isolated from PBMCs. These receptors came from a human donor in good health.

In DNA, the CDR3 is TGCAGCGGGGGTCCAGGGACCTACGAGCAGTACTTC. Protein sequence: CSGGPGTYEQYF. The V and J genes are TRBV29-1 and TRBJ2-7; D may be TRBD1 (5 bases). Germline V lookup: CDR1 SQVTM, CDR2 ANQGSEA. V lost 7 bases to trimming and J lost 2 bases, with 12 bases between them. The CDR3 has 12 residues.

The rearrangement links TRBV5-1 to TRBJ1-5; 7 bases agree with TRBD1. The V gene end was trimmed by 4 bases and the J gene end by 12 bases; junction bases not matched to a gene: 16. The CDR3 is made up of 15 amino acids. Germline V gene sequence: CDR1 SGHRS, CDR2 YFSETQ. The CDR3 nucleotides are TGCGCCAGCAGCCCCACTACCGGGACAGCGAGTCTCCAGCATTTT. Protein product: CASSPTTGTASLQHF.

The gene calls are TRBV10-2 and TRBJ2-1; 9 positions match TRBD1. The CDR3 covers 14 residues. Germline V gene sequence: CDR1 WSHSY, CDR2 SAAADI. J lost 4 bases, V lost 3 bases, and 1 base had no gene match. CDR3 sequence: CASSEQGAYNEQFF. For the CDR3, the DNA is TGCGCCAGCAGTGAACAGGGGGCTTACAATGAGCAGTTCTTC.

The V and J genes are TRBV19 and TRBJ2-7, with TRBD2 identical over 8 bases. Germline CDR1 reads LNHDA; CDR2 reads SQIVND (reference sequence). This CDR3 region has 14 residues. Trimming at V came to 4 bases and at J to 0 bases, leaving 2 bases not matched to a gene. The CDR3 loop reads CASSTLADSYEQYF. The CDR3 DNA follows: TGTGCCAGTAGTACACTAGCGGACTCCTACGAGCAGTACTTC.

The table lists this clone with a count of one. The CDR3: CRGGFSGWGNEKLFF. CDR3 DNA sequence: TGTCGAGGGGGATTTTCAGGGTGGGGTAATGAAAAACTGTTTTTT. The rearrangement uses TRBV2 and TRBJ1-4; a weak D match, TRBD1 (6 bases). The germline CDR1 and CDR2 sequences are SNHLY and FYNNEI. The CDR3 has 15 amino acids.

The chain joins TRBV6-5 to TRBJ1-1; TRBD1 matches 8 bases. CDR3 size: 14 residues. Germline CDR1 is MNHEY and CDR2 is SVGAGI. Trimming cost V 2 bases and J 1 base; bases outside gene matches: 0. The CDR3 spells CASSYGQGNTEAFF. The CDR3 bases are TGTGCCAGCAGTTACGGACAGGGGAACACTGAAGCTTTCTTT.

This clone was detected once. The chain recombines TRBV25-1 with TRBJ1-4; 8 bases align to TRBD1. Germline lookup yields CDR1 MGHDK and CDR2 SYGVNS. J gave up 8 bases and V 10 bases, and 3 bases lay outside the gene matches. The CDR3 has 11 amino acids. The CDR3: CATAGGEKLFF. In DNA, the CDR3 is TGTGCCACCGCAGGGGGCGAAAAACTGTTTTTT.

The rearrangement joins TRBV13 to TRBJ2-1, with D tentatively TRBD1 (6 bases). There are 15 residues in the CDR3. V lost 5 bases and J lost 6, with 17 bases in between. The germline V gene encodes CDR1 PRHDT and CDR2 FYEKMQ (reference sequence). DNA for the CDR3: TGTGCCAGCAGCCCCTGGGGGCCGTTCGGCAATGAGCAGTTCTTC. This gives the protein CASSPWGPFGNEQFF.

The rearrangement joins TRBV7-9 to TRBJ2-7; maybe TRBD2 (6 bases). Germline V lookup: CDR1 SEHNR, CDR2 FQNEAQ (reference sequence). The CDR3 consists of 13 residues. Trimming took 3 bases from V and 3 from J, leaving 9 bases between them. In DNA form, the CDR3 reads TGTGCCAGCAGCTTCGCGGGATTCTACGAGCAGTACTTC. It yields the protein CASSFAGFYEQYF.

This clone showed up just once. The CDR3 is CSVPPGLELSNEQFF. CDR3 DNA: TGCAGCGTTCCTCCGGGACTAGAGCTTTCCAATGAGCAGTTCTTC. The chain links TRBV29-1 to TRBJ2-1, with 8 nucleotides matching TRBD2. J gave up 6 bases and V 5 bases, and 12 bases lay outside the gene matches. Germline CDR1 reads SQVTM; CDR2 reads ANQGSEA. The CDR3 loop spans 15 amino acids.

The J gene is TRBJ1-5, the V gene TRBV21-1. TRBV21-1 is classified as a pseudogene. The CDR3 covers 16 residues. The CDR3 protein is CASSKLHLEGNQPQHF. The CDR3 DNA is TGTGCCAGCAGCAAACTTCACCTTGAGGGCAATCAGCCCCAGCATTTT.

CDR3 coding DNA: TGTGCCAGCAGCTCACAGGGGGTGAACACTGAAGCTTTCTTT. It encodes CASSSQGVNTEAFF. The rearrangement joins TRBV7-9 to TRBJ1-1; 8 bases fit TRBD1. The germline CDR1 and CDR2 sequences are SEHNR and FQNEAQ (reference sequence). V shed 4 bases and J 0 bases; nucleotides not matched to a gene: 1. The CDR3 spans 14 residues.

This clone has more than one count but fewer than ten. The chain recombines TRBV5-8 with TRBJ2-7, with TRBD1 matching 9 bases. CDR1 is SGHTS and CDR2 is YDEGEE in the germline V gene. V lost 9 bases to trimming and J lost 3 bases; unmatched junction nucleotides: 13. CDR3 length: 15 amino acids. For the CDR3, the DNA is TGTGCCACCTTTACACCGGGACAGGGACTCTACGAGCAGTACTTC. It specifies CATFTPGQGLYEQYF. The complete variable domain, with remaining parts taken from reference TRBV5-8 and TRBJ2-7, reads EAGVTQSPTHLIKTRGQQATLRCSPISGHTSVYWYQQALGLGLQFLLWYDEGEERNRGNFPPRFSGRQFPNYSSELNVNALELEDSALYLCATFTPGQGLYEQYFGPGTRLTVT.

The CDR3 sequence is CASSIDILYEQYF. The CDR3, as DNA: TGTGCCAGTAGTATAGATATACTTTACGAGCAGTACTTC. The J gene is TRBJ2-7, the V gene TRBV19; D is undetermined. V was trimmed by 0 bases and J by 4 bases, leaving 7 bases between them. This CDR3 is 13 amino acids long. Germline-derived CDR1 and CDR2 are LNHDA and SQIVND (reference sequence).

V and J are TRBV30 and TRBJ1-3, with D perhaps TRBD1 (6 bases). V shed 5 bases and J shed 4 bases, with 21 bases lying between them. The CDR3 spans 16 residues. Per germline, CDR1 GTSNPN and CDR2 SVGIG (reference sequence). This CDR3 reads CAWCTHLTGPGNTIYF. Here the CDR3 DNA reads TGTGCCTGGTGTACACACCTGACAGGTCCCGGAAACACCATATATTTT.

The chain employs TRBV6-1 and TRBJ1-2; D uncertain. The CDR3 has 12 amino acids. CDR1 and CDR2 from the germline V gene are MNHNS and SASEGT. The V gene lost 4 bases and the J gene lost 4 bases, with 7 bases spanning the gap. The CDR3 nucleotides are TGTGCCAGCAGTGCTGAGGGCTATGGCTACACCTTC. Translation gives CASSAEGYGYTF.

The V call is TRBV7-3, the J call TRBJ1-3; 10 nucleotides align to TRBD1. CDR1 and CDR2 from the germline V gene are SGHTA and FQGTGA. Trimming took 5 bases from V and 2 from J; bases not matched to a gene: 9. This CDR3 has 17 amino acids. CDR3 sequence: CASSVSGTGATGNTIYF. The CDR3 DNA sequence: TGTGCCAGCAGCGTATCCGGGACAGGGGCGACTGGAAACACCATATATTTT.

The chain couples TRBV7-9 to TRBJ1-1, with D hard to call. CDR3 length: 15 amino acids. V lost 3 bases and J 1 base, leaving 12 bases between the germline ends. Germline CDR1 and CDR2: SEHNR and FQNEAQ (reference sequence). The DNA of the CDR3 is TGTGCCAGCAGCTTGGAAAACAGTTGGAACACTGAAGCTTTCTTT. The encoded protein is CASSLENSWNTEAFF.

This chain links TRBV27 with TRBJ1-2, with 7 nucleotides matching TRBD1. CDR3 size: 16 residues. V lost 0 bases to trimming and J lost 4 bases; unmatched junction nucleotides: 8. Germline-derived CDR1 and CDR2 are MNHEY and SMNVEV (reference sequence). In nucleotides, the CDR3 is TGTGCCAGCAGTTTATCGTACAGGGGAACGAGCTATGGCTACACCTTC. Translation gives CASSLSYRGTSYGYTF.

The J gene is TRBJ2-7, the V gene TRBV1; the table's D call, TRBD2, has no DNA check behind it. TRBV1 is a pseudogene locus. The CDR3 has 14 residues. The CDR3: CTSSQEGYSYEQYF. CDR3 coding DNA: TGCACCAGCAGCCAGGAGGGGTATTCCTACGAGCAGTACTTC.

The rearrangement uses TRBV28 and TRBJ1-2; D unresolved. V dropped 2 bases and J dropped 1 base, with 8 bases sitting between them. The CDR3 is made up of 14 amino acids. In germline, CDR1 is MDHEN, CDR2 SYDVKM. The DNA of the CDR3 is TGTGCCAGCAGTTTAGCGAGCTATAACTATGGCTACACCTTC. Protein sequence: CASSLASYNYGYTF.

The CDR3 sequence: CAWSLVYNEQFF. CDR3 in DNA: TGTGCCTGGAGTTTAGTCTACAATGAGCAGTTCTTC. The V call is TRBV30, the J call TRBJ2-1; no reliable D call. Per germline, CDR1 GTSNPN and CDR2 SVGIG (reference sequence). The CDR3 covers 12 residues. V lost 2 bases and J 3 bases, leaving 5 bases between the germline ends.

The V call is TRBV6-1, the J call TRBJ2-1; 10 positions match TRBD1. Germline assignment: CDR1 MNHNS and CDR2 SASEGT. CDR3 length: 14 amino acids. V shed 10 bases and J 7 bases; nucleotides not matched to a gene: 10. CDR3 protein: CATTDRGRRNEQFF. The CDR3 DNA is TGTGCCACTACAGACAGGGGGCGCAGGAATGAGCAGTTCTTC.